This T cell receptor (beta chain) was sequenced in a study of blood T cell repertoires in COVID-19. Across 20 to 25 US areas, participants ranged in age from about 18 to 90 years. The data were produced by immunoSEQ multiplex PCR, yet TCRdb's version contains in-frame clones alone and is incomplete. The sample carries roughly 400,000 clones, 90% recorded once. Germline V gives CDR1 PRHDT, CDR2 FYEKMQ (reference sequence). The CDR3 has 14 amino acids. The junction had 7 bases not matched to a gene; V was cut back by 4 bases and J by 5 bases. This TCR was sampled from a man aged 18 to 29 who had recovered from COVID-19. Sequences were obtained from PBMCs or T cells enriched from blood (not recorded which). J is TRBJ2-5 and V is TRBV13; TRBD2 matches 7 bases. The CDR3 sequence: CASSSSAGPETQYF. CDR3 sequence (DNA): TGTGCCAGCAGCTCCTCAGCGGGACCGGAGACCCAGTACTTC.